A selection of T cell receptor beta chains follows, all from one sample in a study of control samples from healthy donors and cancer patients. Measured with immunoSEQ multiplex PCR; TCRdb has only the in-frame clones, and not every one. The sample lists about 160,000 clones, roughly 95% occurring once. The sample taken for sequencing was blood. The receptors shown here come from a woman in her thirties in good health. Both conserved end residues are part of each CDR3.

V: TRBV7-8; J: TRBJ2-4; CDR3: CASSSRDRHNPLNIQYF
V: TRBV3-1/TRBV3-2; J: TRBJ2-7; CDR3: CASSRGQGLREQYF
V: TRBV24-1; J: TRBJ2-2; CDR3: CATSDPTSGNTGELFF
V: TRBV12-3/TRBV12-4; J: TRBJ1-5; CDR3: CASSSHIQPQHF
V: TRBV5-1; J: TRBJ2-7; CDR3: CASSRGRDSYEQYF
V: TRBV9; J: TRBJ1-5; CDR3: CASSVESVRRCQPQHF
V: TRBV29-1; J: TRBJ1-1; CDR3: CSVGGRGPEAFF
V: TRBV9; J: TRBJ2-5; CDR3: CASSVATSGIETQYF
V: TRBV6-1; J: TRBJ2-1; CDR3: CASSEGFGSGRGHNEQFF
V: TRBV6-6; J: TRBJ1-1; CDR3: CASSYSRNAWNTEAFF
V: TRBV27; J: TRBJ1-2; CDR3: CASSPYGQMDGYTF
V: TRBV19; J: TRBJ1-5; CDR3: CASSIGTGTNQPQHF
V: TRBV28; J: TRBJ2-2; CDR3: CASKQGVAGGELFF
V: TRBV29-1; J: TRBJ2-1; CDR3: CSVPGQGDYNEQFF
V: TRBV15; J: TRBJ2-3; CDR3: CATSRLGDLVTDTQYF
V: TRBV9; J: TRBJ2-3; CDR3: CASSVEASGAADTQYF
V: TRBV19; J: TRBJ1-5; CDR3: CASTDGGFQPQHF
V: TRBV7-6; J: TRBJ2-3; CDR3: CASSLIGGPADTQYF
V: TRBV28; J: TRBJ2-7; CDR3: CASSLRIPIRDSPQQYF
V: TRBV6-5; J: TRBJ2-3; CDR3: CASSKNRGVRDTQYF
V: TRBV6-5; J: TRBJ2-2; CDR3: CASSYSVSAGELFF
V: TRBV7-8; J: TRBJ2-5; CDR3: CASSQLGTSGGETQYF